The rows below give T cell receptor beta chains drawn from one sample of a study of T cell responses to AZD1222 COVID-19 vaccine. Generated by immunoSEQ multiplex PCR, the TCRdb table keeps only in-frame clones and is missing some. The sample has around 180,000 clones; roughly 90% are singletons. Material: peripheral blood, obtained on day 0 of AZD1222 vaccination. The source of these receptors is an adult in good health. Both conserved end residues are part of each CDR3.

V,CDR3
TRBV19,CASSLSTSRDTQYF
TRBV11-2,CASSRGASGRTGELFF
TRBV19,CASSVTGPAGYEQYF
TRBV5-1,CASSSGQGASGYTF
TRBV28,CASSGLASYNEQFF
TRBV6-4,CASSDSSRGTEAFF
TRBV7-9,CASSLVLPDSYGYTF
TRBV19,CARNSGLRNYGYTF
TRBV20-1,CSATRGPQHF
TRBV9,CASSWDSDTEAFF
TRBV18,CASSPPSSGVLYEQYF
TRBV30,CAWSLMATSNTEAFF
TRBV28,CASRPGLTYEQYF
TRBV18,CASSSDGSSTGELFF
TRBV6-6,CASSKLAGGVETQYF
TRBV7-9,CASSITANTGELFF
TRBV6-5,CASSYTLTATNEKLFF
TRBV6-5,CASKNPLTLNTEAFF
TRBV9,CASSNRGGGSPLHF
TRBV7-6,CASSLRSGSATGELFF
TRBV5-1,CASSLQGAASYTF
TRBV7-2,CASSSGRGYNEQFF
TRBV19,CASGAGVFAEAFF
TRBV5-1,CASSLVGRGTGELFF
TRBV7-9,CASSFTGSMVEQYF
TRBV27,CASQGQPYEQYF
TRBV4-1,CASSQVYRANSYEQYF
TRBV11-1,CASSPNRAGTKGYTF
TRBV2,CASSVRDRNTEAFF
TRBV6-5,CASSLTGPGELFF
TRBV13,CASLYSTSGRGPYNEQFF
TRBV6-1,CASSELSGSWSYGYTF
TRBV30,CAWRRTTDASYGYTF
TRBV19,CASSGYPGTSYEQYF
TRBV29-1,CSVAKQGRGDGYTF
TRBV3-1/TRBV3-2,CASSHAVPGEQYF
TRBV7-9,CASSLAPTMGSHEQYF
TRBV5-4,CASSLEAGIVYGYTF
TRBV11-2,CASAQGAHYGYTF
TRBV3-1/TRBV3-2,CASSQDRGAEAFF
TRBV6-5,CASRRTGRNQPQHF
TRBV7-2,CASSIRGSTEAFF
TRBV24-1,CATTLDQGLYGYTF
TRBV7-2,CASSPERISYEQYF
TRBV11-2,CASSLDYSLEKLFF
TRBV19,CASSILGSTYNEQFF
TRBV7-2,CASSLERVNEKLFF
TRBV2,CASSDLGTPGGYGYTF
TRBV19,CASLDSNSGNTIYF
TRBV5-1,CASSFGSGTDTQYF
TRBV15,CATSRDKGTGFYEQYF
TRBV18,CASSPLREGGDSPLHF
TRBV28,CASTVGGVAEAFF
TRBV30,CAWSVHGTEQFF
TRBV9,CASSQGAGATDTQYF
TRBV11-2,CASSPAAGRNSYEQYF
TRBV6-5,CASNQDRDNYGYTF